Sequencing of this TCR beta chain was carried out in a study of shared clonotypes between healthy human individuals. Between the trimmed V and J ends, which lost 3 bases and 5 bases, there was a span of 16 bases. The CDR3 runs 15 residues. Germline V gene sequence: CDR1 SGHDN, CDR2 FVKESK. The study, taken as a whole, reports: Larger estimated richness was generally seen in naive subsets than in memory subsets.

With respect to this clone: Its antigen is undetermined.

Method: immunoSEQ multiplex PCR; TCRdb's copy keeps in-frame clones and lacks some. Here the sample spans 400,000 or so clones, about 96% being singletons. CD8 memory merged CD45RO+ with CCR7-negative CD45RA+ TemRA cells. The sample consisted of memory CD8+ T cells sorted from blood. Subset here: CD45RO+ cells pooled with CCR7-negative TemRA cells. This clonotype originated in a man in his thirties or forties in good health. The genes are TRBV14 and TRBJ2-5; maybe TRBD1 (6 bases). CDR3 protein: CASSHPATGQETQYF. Written as DNA, the CDR3 is TGTGCCAGCAGCCACCCAGCGACAGGCCAGGAGACCCAGTACTTC.